These T cell receptor beta chains were read from a single sample in a study of blood T cells in healthy people across ages. TCRdb redid the calling of the 5' RACE reads with MiXCR, one entry per CDR3 protein. The table shows approximately 1.5 million distinct CDR3 sequences, with about 42% occurring only once. The sequencing sample was made of blood. The origin of the receptors is a woman under 30 in good health. Both conserved end residues are part of each CDR3. The D gene is left open where the match is weak. Expanded clones are given a class, and other clones once, few, many or no size at all.

.,TRBV20-1,TRBJ2-5,TRBD2,CSARDRTSGSLETQYF,TGCAGTGCTAGAGATAGGACTAGCGGGAGTTTGGAGACCCAGTACTTC
.,TRBV30,TRBJ2-3,.,CAWSWLATDTQYF,TGTGCCTGGAGTTGGCTAGCAACAGATACGCAGTATTTT
few,TRBV6-5,TRBJ2-3,.,CASSYTGGRTDTQYF,TGTGCCAGCAGTTACACGGGGGGCAGGACAGATACGCAGTATTTT
few,TRBV27,TRBJ2-1,TRBD2,CASSFGTSEDEQFF,TGTGCCAGCAGTTTCGGGACTAGCGAGGATGAGCAGTTCTTC
few,TRBV10-2,TRBJ2-7,.,CASSDPPSYEQYF,TGCGCCAGCAGTGATCCCCCCTCCTACGAGCAGTACTTC
few,TRBV29-1,TRBJ1-2,.,CTIKRGANYGYTF,TGCACCATTAAGCGGGGGGCTAACTATGGCTACACCTTC
few,TRBV10-3,TRBJ1-5,TRBD1,CAIAATGGNQPQHF,TGTGCCATCGCGGCGACAGGGGGCAATCAGCCCCAGCATTTT
.,TRBV19,TRBJ1-1,.,CASSIEQSNTEAFF,TGTGCCAGTAGTATAGAACAGAGTAATACTGAAGCTTTCTTT
.,TRBV10-3,TRBJ1-2,.,CAISESILEGGYTF,TGTGCCATCAGTGAGTCAATCTTGGAGGGCGGCTACACCTTC
.,TRBV7-2,TRBJ2-4,TRBD2,CASSLALATAKNIQYF,TGTGCCAGCAGCTTAGCACTAGCGACAGCCAAAAACATTCAGTACTTC
few,TRBV29-1,TRBJ1-2,.,CSVESRDSSNYGYTF,TGCAGCGTTGAAAGCCGGGACTCCAGTAACTATGGCTACACCTTC
.,TRBV27,TRBJ2-1,.,CASSLSVSYEQFF,TGTGCCAGCAGTTTATCGGTCAGCTATGAGCAGTTCTTC
.,TRBV29-1,TRBJ2-1,.,CSVEGSNYNERFF,TGCAGCGTTGAGGGTTCAAACTACAATGAGCGGTTCTTC
.,TRBV7-9,TRBJ2-7,.,CASSLYPTGSYEQYF,TGTGCCAGCAGCCTATATCCGACAGGCTCCTACGAGCAGTACTTC
.,TRBV4-3,TRBJ2-1,.,CASSQDSRVRVSYNEQFF,TGCGCCAGCAGCCAAGATAGTCGGGTACGAGTCTCCTACAATGAGCAGTTCTTC
few,TRBV27,TRBJ1-1,.,CASSFKPGRLVTEAFF,TGTGCCAGCAGTTTCAAGCCAGGGCGCCTGGTCACTGAAGCTTTCTTT
few,TRBV12-3/TRBV12-4,TRBJ2-1,.,CASSGTYGTYNEQFF,TGTGCCAGCAGTGGGACATATGGGACCTACAATGAGCAGTTCTTC
.,TRBV7-2,TRBJ2-1,.,CASSCRGLVVNEQFF,TGTGCCAGCAGCTGCCGGGGGCTAGTCGTCAATGAGCAGTTCTTC
.,TRBV20-1,TRBJ2-3,.,CSARVIPRAGVTDTQYF,TGCAGTGCTAGAGTTATTCCGAGGGCAGGAGTCACAGATACGCAGTATTTT
.,TRBV4-1,TRBJ2-5,TRBD1,CASTVTQTGLSTQYF,TGCGCCAGCACCGTTACCCAGACAGGGCTATCGACCCAGTACTTC
.,TRBV28,TRBJ2-7,.,CASTHGHLYEQYF,TGTGCCAGCACCCACGGACACCTCTACGAGCAGTACTTC
many,TRBV4-1,TRBJ1-6,.,CASSQPIKGNSPLHF,TGCGCCAGCAGCCAACCTATCAAGGGAAATTCACCCCTCCACTTT
.,TRBV10-3,TRBJ2-1,TRBD2,CAISGAGAAYNEQFF,TGTGCCATCAGTGGAGCGGGAGCTGCCTACAATGAGCAGTTCTTC
.,TRBV7-9,TRBJ2-4,.,CASSENSVAKNIQYF,TGTGCCAGCAGCGAAAACAGCGTCGCCAAAAACATTCAGTACTTC
few,TRBV25-1,TRBJ1-2,.,CASSELGGGAYGYGYTF,TGTGCCAGCAGTGAATTAGGTGGGGGCGCCTATGGCTATGGCTACACCTTC
few,TRBV12-3/TRBV12-4,TRBJ2-5,.,CASSFAASGFYNEQYF,TGTGCCAGCAGTTTTGCAGCGTCGGGTTTTTACAATGAGCAGTACTTC
.,TRBV4-1,TRBJ1-4,.,CASSQVTLGEKLFF,TGCGCCAGCAGCCAAGTTACATTGGGGGAAAAACTGTTTTTT
.,TRBV6-2/TRBV6-3,TRBJ1-1,.,CASSFRAFMNTEAFF,TGTGCCAGCAGTTTTCGGGCCTTCATGAACACTGAAGCTTTCTTT
.,TRBV6-6,TRBJ2-7,TRBD2,CASRRFPSGMFYEQYF,TGTGCCAGCAGACGATTCCCGAGCGGGATGTTCTACGAGCAGTACTTC
.,TRBV11-2,TRBJ2-1,.,CASSFSRWNEQFF,TGTGCCAGCAGCTTTTCCCGGTGGAATGAGCAGTTCTTC
few,TRBV6-5,TRBJ1-6,TRBD1,CASSYVAGGNSPLHF,TGTGCCAGCAGTTATGTGGCAGGGGGGAATTCACCCCTCCACTTT
.,TRBV15,TRBJ2-5,.,CATSRFSETRYF,TGTGCCACCAGCAGATTTTCGGAGACCCGGTACTTC
few,TRBV29-1,TRBJ1-5,TRBD1,CSVGQGSGQPQHF,TGCAGCGTCGGACAGGGGAGTGGTCAGCCCCAGCATTTT
.,TRBV28,TRBJ2-5,.,CASSLTGVKTQYF,TGTGCCAGCAGTTTGACGGGAGTAAAGACCCAGTACTTC
.,TRBV7-6,TRBJ2-1,TRBD2,CASSIQRETSEQFF,TGTGCCAGCAGTATCCAGCGGGAGACGAGTGAGCAGTTCTTC
few,TRBV5-1,TRBJ2-5,TRBD2,CASSFLSGRAEETQYF,TGCGCCAGCAGCTTTCTGAGCGGGAGGGCCGAAGAGACCCAGTACTTC
.,TRBV2,TRBJ1-5,.,CASRLRENSNQPQHF,TGTGCCAGCAGGCTTCGGGAGAATAGCAATCAGCCCCAGCATTTT
.,TRBV12-3/TRBV12-4,TRBJ2-7,TRBD1,CASIEGGLTLYEQYF,TGTGCCAGCATCGAAGGGGGCCTCACCCTCTACGAGCAGTACTTC
many,TRBV5-1,TRBJ2-2,.,CASSWNTGELFF,TGTGCCAGCAGTTGGAACACCGGGGAGCTGTTTTTT
.,TRBV25-1,TRBJ2-3,TRBD2,CASTPMRGGSSTDTQYF,TGTGCCAGCACCCCGATGCGCGGGGGGTCCTCCACAGATACGCAGTATTTT
.,TRBV11-2,TRBJ2-3,TRBD2,CASSPPSGGYTQYF,TGTGCCAGCAGCCCCCCTAGCGGGGGGTATACGCAGTATTTT
.,TRBV7-8,TRBJ1-5,TRBD1,CASSLVRTGSSNQPQHF,TGTGCCAGCAGCTTAGTGCGGACAGGGAGTAGCAATCAGCCCCAGCATTTT
.,TRBV10-3,TRBJ2-7,.,CVISEGTYEQYF,TGTGTCATCAGTGAGGGTACCTACGAGCAGTACTTC